Below, one T cell receptor (beta chain) is given with its context. Its specificity is unknown. V gave up 5 bases and J gave up 6 bases; unmatched junction bases: 19. CDR1 and CDR2 from the germline V gene are SGHVS and FQNEAQ. CDR3 size: 18 residues. The sample is drawn from a study of T cell repertoires in cytomegalovirus infection. Study as a whole: It can be stated that public TCR beta signatures indicated CMV infection as well as a matching HLA type. Broader study findings: CMV-specific TCR beta clonotypes restricted by HLA-C dominated the ex vivo response. Cumulated frequencies of public TCR beta families served to identify carriers of CMV plus the relevant HLA.

TCRdb processed the reads anew with MiXCR; each CDR3 protein has one entry. This table has around 310,000 distinct CDR3 sequences, roughly 15% appearing once. V usage is TRBV7-8 and J usage is TRBJ1-5; 7 positions match TRBD1. The origin of this receptor is a human donor in good health (CMV status not recorded). Some clones in this sample may be carry-over from other donors' samples. Specimen: PBMCs. DNA of the CDR3: TGTGCCAGCAGCCCCAAGGGCGACGAGGACAGGAAGGGTCAGCCCCAGCATTTT. It specifies CASSPKGDEDRKGQPQHF. The whole variable domain, remainder taken from reference TRBV7-8 and TRBJ1-5, is GAGVSQSPRYKVAKRGQDVALRCDPISGHVSLFWYQQALGQGPEFLTYFQNEAQLDKSGLPSDRFFAERPEGSVSTLKIQRTQQEDSAVYLCASSPKGDEDRKGQPQHFGDGTRLSIL.